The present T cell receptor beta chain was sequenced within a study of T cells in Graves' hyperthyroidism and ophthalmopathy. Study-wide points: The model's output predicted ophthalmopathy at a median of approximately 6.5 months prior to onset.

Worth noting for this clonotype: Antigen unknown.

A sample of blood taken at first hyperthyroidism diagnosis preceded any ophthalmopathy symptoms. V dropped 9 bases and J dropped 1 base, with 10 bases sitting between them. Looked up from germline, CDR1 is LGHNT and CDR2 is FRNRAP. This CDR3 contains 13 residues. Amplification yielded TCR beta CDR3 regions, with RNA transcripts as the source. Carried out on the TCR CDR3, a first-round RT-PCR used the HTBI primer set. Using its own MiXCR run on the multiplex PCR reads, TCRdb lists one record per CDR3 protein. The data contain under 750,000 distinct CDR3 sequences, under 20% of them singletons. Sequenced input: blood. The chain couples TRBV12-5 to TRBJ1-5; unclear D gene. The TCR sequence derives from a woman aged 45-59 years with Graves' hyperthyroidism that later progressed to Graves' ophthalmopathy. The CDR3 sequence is CARDLDSNQPQHF. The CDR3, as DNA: TGTGCTAGGGATCTCGACAGCAATCAGCCCCAGCATTTT.